The subject of this entry is one T cell receptor (beta chain). The antigen it binds to is not known. The input lacks base qualities; no much larger clone sits a single base away. This sample is part of a study of blood T cell repertoires in COVID-19 (dated by TCRdb to about 2020). At the level of the whole study: The collaborator samples originated in the United States, Italy and Spain and spanned the acute and convalescent phases of COVID-19. The prospective study material was composed of cDNA or gDNA derived from T cells, B-cell-depleted T cells, or PBMCs. Deeply sampled blood TCRbeta repertoires from subjects exposed to, actively infected with, or recovered from COVID-19 were included in the dataset. Samples were obtained from the ongoing ImmuneRACE study (first 160 participants) and from about 1,300 subjects provided by 6 global collaborators. Where HLA class I and class II types were available, the types were taken from metadata supplied by the sample provider, not from assay-based typing. Sample metadata almost always included a de-identified subject ID, COVID-19 status, age in years and sex. The repertoires were made available in a free public database intended to serve as a resource for research on the immune response to SARS-CoV-2.

Clipping removes 0 bases from V and 7 bases from J, with 5 as the unmatched junction base count. From the cysteine through the phenylalanine, the CDR3 covers 14 amino acids. The CDR3 DNA has 42 bases and is translated from base 1. The germline V gene gives CDR1 as MNHEY and CDR2 as SVGAGI. TCRbeta CDR3 regions were amplified from genomic DNA using the immunoSEQ Assay, a bias-controlled multiplex PCR. Concerning the study's data processing: Within the assay, amplification of reference gene primers was used to estimate how many nucleated cells each sample contained. To quantify the absolute abundance of each unique TCRbeta CDR3 rearrangement, sequence reads were collapsed and filtered. For each sample, productive Simpson clonality was calculated by taking the square root of Simpson's diversity index across productive rearrangements. The clones in this table, taken by TCRdb from immuneACCESS, are in-frame only. Not every clone is retained; where verified, under half of the shortfall comes from an unresolved V gene, and the cause of the rest is unknown. V, J and clone size are those of that table, while D and trimming were read from the DNA. The sample records roughly 60,000 clones, around 87% of which are singletons. The biggest ten clones account for 6.5% to 8% of the sample.

Collaborating institutions collected whole blood in K2EDTA tubes following their own protocols. For TCRbeta analysis, collaborators shipped samples in one of three forms: frozen whole blood, isolated PBMCs, or DNA extracted from either of those sample types. On the study overall, not on this receptor specifically: The quantity of clinical and demographic metadata differed by source and by participant and was supplied without curation.

The chain employs TRBV6-5 and TRBJ2-7; TRBD2 aligns with 8 central bases. The origin of this receptor is a human donor with active COVID-19. The donor label of this sample is uncertain. Sequenced sample: peripheral blood. The CDR3 corresponds to CASSYSVLAGEQYF. The sequenced DNA: TGTGCCAGCAGTTACTCGGTTTTAGCGGGAGAGCAGTACTTC.